The rows below give T cell receptor beta chains drawn from one sample of a study of shared clonotypes between healthy human individuals. Assay used: immunoSEQ multiplex PCR; TCRdb lists only in-frame clones, some missing. The table shows around 2,000,000 clones, with approximately 94% occurring only once. Specimen: naive CD8+ T cells from PBMCs. Source of these receptors: a man aged 18 to 29 in good health. Some clones in this sample may be carry-over from other donors' samples. CDR3s leave out the opening cysteine and the closing phenylalanine or tryptophan. Clone size is not always given. Where it is, it says once, few, many or a class for expanded clones.

TRBV28 | - | ASSPIGLAGQF
TRBV19 | few | ASSIVAGGTDTQY
TRBV27 | - | ASSPDPRIAGELF
TRBV6-5 | - | ASSPLRQMNTEAF
TRBV5-1 | - | ASSLTTAKYYEQY
TRBV14 | - | ASSHSRGYEQY
TRBV30 | - | AWSFRLAGTYEQY
TRBV15 | - | ATSGLAGGPKNIQY
TRBV19 | - | ASSKGTYEQY
TRBV13 | - | ASSREIGTEAF
TRBV29-1 | - | SVEFPLLAGANTGELF
TRBV5-1 | once | ASSLGWTSDEQY
TRBV11-2 | - | ASSLLWDRDYGYT
TRBV18 | - | ASSHSPGTGKTNSNQPQH
TRBV18 | - | ASSLEPGLAYEQY
TRBV7-9 | once | ASSSGQGPSPLH
TRBV18 | - | ASSPTGTANYEQY
TRBV27 | - | ASSRLAGSDGYT
TRBV7-9 | - | ASSPGTGEQY
TRBV10-3 | - | AISESIDPMGTEAF
TRBV5-6 | - | ASSLGPGVRGYT
TRBV4-1 | once | ASSQTGRYYGYT
TRBV28 | - | ASSWAPWGVNNEQF
TRBV6-1 | - | ASWGPGHPYEQY
TRBV10-3 | - | AISESRQNGYT
TRBV7-9 | - | ASRGSSGRSQETQY
TRBV5-1 | - | ASSEELAGGYRAGELF
TRBV7-9 | - | ASSLGQGAGELF
TRBV6-1 | - | ASSEFTSSYNEQF
TRBV7-9 | - | ASSRLGDSYSGANVLT
TRBV27 | - | ASSLSGTQTYEQY
TRBV4-3 | - | ASSQDLGGRGTYEQY
TRBV27 | - | ASSLIRLAGGSDTQY
TRBV7-8 | - | ASSSPSDTDTQY
TRBV27 | once | ASSWIAAPGEDTQY
TRBV4-3 | - | ASSQVGGASGYT
TRBV16 | - | ASSQSRGAEGYT
TRBV10-3 | - | AISESASGNNEQF
TRBV9 | few | ASSVQTGELF
TRBV10-3 | - | AISEQQGRINIQY
TRBV10-3 | - | AIGDRDIYEQY
TRBV7-9 | few | ASSQGANYGYT
TRBV5-4 | - | ASSSSGRIAY
TRBV7-2 | - | ASSLETVGHYEQY
TRBV6-5 | once | ASSLAGDGANVLT
TRBV5-1 | - | ASSREDIAGVTDTQY
TRBV7-3 | once | ASSTQLAGEMNTGELF
TRBV15 | - | ATSIRAPNTEAF